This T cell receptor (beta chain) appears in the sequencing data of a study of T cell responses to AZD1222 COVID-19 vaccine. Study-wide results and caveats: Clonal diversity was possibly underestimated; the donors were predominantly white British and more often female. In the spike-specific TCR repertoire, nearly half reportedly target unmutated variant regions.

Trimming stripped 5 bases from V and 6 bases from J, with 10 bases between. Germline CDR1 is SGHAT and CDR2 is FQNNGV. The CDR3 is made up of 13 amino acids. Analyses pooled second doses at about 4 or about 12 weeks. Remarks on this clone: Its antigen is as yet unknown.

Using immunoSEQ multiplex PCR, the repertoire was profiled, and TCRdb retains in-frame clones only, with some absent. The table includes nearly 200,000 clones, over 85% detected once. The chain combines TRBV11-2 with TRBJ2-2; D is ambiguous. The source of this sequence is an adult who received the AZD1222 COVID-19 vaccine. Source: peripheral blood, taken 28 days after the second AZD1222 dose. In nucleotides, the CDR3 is TGTGCCAGCAGCCTCTATATCGCCGGGGAGCTGTTTTTT. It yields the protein CASSLYIAGELFF.